These 30 T cell receptor beta chains share one sample of origin, sequenced in a study of control samples from healthy donors and cancer patients (TCRdb year 2020). To prepare the library, the immunoSEQ multiplex PCR assay was applied. As stored in TCRdb, this immuneACCESS dataset retains in-frame rearrangements with V and J assigned. A fraction of the clones does not appear; measured against another copy, unresolved V genes explain less than half of the discrepancy, and the remainder lacks a known reason. The sample table records 120,000 or so clones; roughly 91% of these occur just once. Together, the top ten hold 1.5% to 2% of the sample. Material: PBMCs. All receptors derive from a man aged 50 to 59 with head and neck cancer.

The table lists this clone with a few counts. Other DNA sequences in the sample encode the same CDR3. The CDR3 DNA follows: TGCGCCAGCAGCCAAGACAGGGGATATAATCAGCCCCAGCATTTT. This sequence encodes CASSQDRGYNQPQHF. The rearrangement joins TRBV4-3 to TRBJ1-5; D may be TRBD1 (6 bases). The CDR3 totals 15 residues. Trimming stripped 0 bases from V and 4 bases from J, with 10 bases between. Germline CDR1 and CDR2: LGHNA and YSLEER.

The gene calls are TRBV5-1 and TRBJ1-1; possible D gene TRBD1, 6 bases. The CDR3 runs to 15 residues. Trimming shortened V by 1 base and J by 4 bases, and 14 bases separated the two germline ends. Per the germline V gene, CDR1 is SGHRS and CDR2 is YFSETQ. CDR3 sequence: CASSLLGQLVTEAFF. CDR3 in DNA: TGCGCCAGCAGCTTGCTAGGACAGTTGGTCACTGAAGCTTTCTTT. Full variable domain (remainder filled in from reference TRBV5-1 and TRBJ1-1): KAGVTQTPRYLIKTRGQQVTLSCSPISGHRSVSWYQQTPGQGLQFLFEYFSETQRNKGNFPGRFSGRQFSNSRSEMNVSTLELGDSALYLCASSLLGQLVTEAFFGQGTRLTVV.

The V and J genes are TRBV4-3 and TRBJ1-5, with 7 bases matching TRBD1. Germline CDR1 is LGHNA and CDR2 is YSLEER. The CDR3 has 16 amino acids. Germline trimming cut 0 bases from V and 0 bases from J; bases unmatched to any gene: 2. The CDR3 region is CASSQDRGDSNQPQHF. The CDR3 nucleotides read TGCGCCAGCAGCCAAGACAGGGGGGATAGCAATCAGCCCCAGCATTTT.

CDR3 DNA sequence: TGTGCCAGCAGCCTGGTCAGTGCAGGCTATAATTCACCCCTCCACTTT. Protein product: CASSLVSAGYNSPLHF. The V gene is TRBV7-2, the J gene TRBJ1-6; no clear D. Per the germline V gene, CDR1 is SGHTA and CDR2 is FQGNSA. Trimming took 5 bases from V and 3 from J, leaving 14 bases between them. The length of the CDR3 is 16 residues.

The chain is built from TRBV3-1 (or the pseudogene TRBV3-2) and TRBJ2-7; 7 positions agree with TRBD2. CDR3 length equals 15 residues. Germline CDR1 reads LGHDT; CDR2 reads YNNKEL (reference sequence). The ends lost 4 bases at V and 4 bases at J; junction bases unmatched: 10. In DNA form, the CDR3 reads TGTGCCAGCAGCCCCCCCCGGTTGGGAGGGTACGAGCAGTACTTC. This translates into CASSPPRLGGYEQYF.

The chain uses TRBV6-2 or TRBV6-3 and TRBJ2-7, with D uncertain. CDR1 is MNHEY, CDR2 SVGEGT, per germline. CDR3 length: 14 amino acids. V was trimmed by 2 bases and J by 2 bases, leaving 10 bases between them. For the CDR3, the DNA is TGTGCCAGCAGTTACGCACAGCCCCCCTACGAGCAGTACTTC. This gives the protein CASSYAQPPYEQYF.

The genes are TRBV10-3 and TRBJ1-2, with D tentatively TRBD1 (6 bases). The V gene's germline CDR1 is ENHRY and CDR2 SYGVKD. The V gene lost 0 bases and the J gene lost 7 bases, with 15 bases spanning the gap. This CDR3 region has 15 residues. DNA for the CDR3: TGTGCCATCAGTGAGTCGGGCACAGGGACCGGTGGCTACACCTTC. It specifies CAISESGTGTGGYTF.

V gene TRBV10-3 combines with J gene TRBJ2-2, with 7 bases fitting TRBD1. Trimming took 6 bases from V and 1 from J; bases not matched to a gene: 11. This CDR3 contains 17 residues. CDR1 and CDR2 from the germline V gene are ENHRY and SYGVKD. As DNA, the CDR3 is TGTGCCATCAGCTCCGGACGCGGACAGGTGAACACCGGGGAGCTGTTTTTT. It codes for CAISSGRGQVNTGELFF.

The chain recombines TRBV12-3 or TRBV12-4 with TRBJ1-2, with D unresolved. The CDR3 has 12 amino acids. V gave up 4 bases and J gave up 4 bases, with 7 bases separating them. CDR3 in DNA: TGTGCCAGCAGTTCTGGCCGCTATGGCTACACCTTC. This translates into CASSSGRYGYTF.

The J gene is TRBJ1-6, the V gene TRBV5-1, with D unresolved. Trimming pared 5 bases from V and 0 bases from J, leaving 3 bases between. Germline V lookup: CDR1 SGHRS, CDR2 YFSETQ. The CDR3 covers 13 residues. The CDR3 nucleotides read TGCGCCAGCAGGAGCTCCTATAATTCACCCCTCCACTTT. It specifies CASRSSYNSPLHF.

On this clone itself: The sample has other DNA sequences that encode this CDR3 too. In nucleotides, the CDR3 is TGTGCCAGCTCACCACGGAACTACGAGCAGTACTTC. Translated, it gives CASSPRNYEQYF. The chain recombines TRBV18 with TRBJ2-7; the D is unclear. CDR1 KGHSH and CDR2 LQKENI come from the germline V gene. The CDR3 contains 12 residues. Trimming cost V 1 base and J 3 bases, with 4 bases left between them.

The V and J genes are TRBV7-4 and TRBJ2-1; D remains unclear. Germline values: CDR1 SGHVT, CDR2 SQSDAQ. The CDR3 totals 12 residues. V was trimmed by 2 bases and J by 5 bases, leaving 4 bases between them. The CDR3: CASSLSDNEQFF. The CDR3 nucleotides are TGTGCCAGCAGCTTATCTGACAATGAGCAGTTCTTC.

This clone was seen a single time. V and J are TRBV28 and TRBJ2-2; either TRBD1 or TRBD2 may supply D (6 bases each). Germline V gene sequence: CDR1 MDHEN, CDR2 SYDVKM. The V and J ends lost 6 bases and 7 bases respectively, with 24 bases between them. This CDR3 contains 17 residues. Here the CDR3 DNA reads TGTGCCAGCAGCCCCTCGGGGGCCAGGGCTGGGCTCGGGGAGCTGTTTTTT. Its translation is CASSPSGARAGLGELFF.

The chain combines TRBV7-2 with TRBJ1-3, with TRBD1 matching 8 bases. CDR3 length: 15 residues. V gave up 2 bases and J gave up 4 bases; unmatched junction bases: 4. CDR1 and CDR2 (germline): SGHTA, FQGNSA. CDR3 coding DNA: TGTGCCAGCAGCTTACAGGGGGCGATAGGAAACACCATATATTTT. Translated, it gives CASSLQGAIGNTIYF.

The V and J genes are TRBV7-9 and TRBJ2-3; 8 bases map to TRBD1. CDR1 and CDR2 from the germline V gene are SEHNR and FQNEAQ (reference sequence). This CDR3 region has 14 residues. Germline trimming cut 4 bases from V and 5 bases from J; bases unmatched to any gene: 5. The CDR3 sequence: CASSSDRVGDTQYF. The CDR3 coding sequence is TGTGCCAGCAGCTCGGACAGGGTAGGAGATACGCAGTATTTT. Full variable domain (outside the CDR3, taken from reference TRBV7-9 and TRBJ2-3): DTGVSQNPRHKITKRGQNVTFRCDPISEHNRLYWYRQTLGQGPEFLTYFQNEAQLEKSRLLSDRFSAERPKGSFSTLEIQRTEQGDSAMYLCASSSDRVGDTQYFGPGTRLTVL.

This sequence joins TRBV5-1 and TRBJ1-1; perhaps TRBD1 as D (5 bases). V dropped 4 bases and J dropped 0 bases, with 13 bases sitting between them. From germline, CDR1 is SGHRS and CDR2 YFSETQ. The CDR3 contains 15 residues. The CDR3 DNA follows: TGCGCCAGCAGCCGTACTCAGGGCATGAACACTGAAGCTTTCTTT. Its protein product is CASSRTQGMNTEAFF.

The V call is TRBV7-2, the J call TRBJ1-2, with a possible D match to TRBD1 (5 bases). Between the trimmed V and J ends, which lost 5 bases and 0 bases, there was a span of 19 bases. The length of the CDR3 is 17 residues. Germline assignment: CDR1 SGHTA and CDR2 FQGNSA. The CDR3, as DNA: TGTGCCAGCAGCATTACAACCCTTGGGGGTTCTAACTATGGCTACACCTTC. Its translation: CASSITTLGGSNYGYTF. The full variable domain, completed using reference TRBV7-2 and TRBJ1-2, is GAGVSQSPSNKVTEKGKDVELRCDPISGHTALYWYRQSLGQGLEFLIYFQGNSAPDKSGLPSDRFSAERTGGSVSTLTIQRTQQEDSAVYLCASSITTLGGSNYGYTFGSGTRLTVV.

The chain combines TRBV7-8 with TRBJ1-1; possible D gene TRBD1, 5 bases. In germline, CDR1 is SGHVS, CDR2 FQNEAQ. Trimming took off 1 base at V and 1 base at J, with 7 bases between the two ends. The length of the CDR3 is 14 residues. As DNA, the CDR3 is TGTGCCAGCAGCTTAGATAGGGGGAACACTGAAGCTTTCTTT. Residues: CASSLDRGNTEAFF.

V gene TRBV5-6 combines with J gene TRBJ1-3, with D maybe TRBD1 (6 bases). V dropped 0 bases and J dropped 0 bases, with 16 bases sitting between them. The germline gives CDR1 SGHDT, CDR2 YYEEEE. CDR3 length equals 18 residues. CDR3 amino acids: CASSLASTQGTSGNTIYF. DNA for the CDR3: TGTGCCAGCAGCTTGGCCAGTACTCAGGGGACCTCTGGAAACACCATATATTTT.

This clone was found once. The chain carries TRBV5-6 and TRBJ1-4; TRBD1 matches at 9 bases. The J segment lost 5 bases and the V segment lost 0 bases, leaving 5 bases of the junction unmatched. Germline loops: CDR1 SGHDT, CDR2 YYEEEE. There are 16 residues in the CDR3. The CDR3, as DNA: TGTGCCAGCAGCTTGGGTATAACAGGGGGCAATGAAAAACTGTTTTTT. Amino acid sequence: CASSLGITGGNEKLFF.

The chain links TRBV4-1 to TRBJ1-1; a possible D gene is TRBD1 (6 bases). V was trimmed by 0 bases and J by 5 bases, leaving 19 bases between them. The CDR3 is made up of 17 amino acids. Per germline, CDR1 MGHRA and CDR2 YSYEKL. CDR3 coding DNA: TGCGCCAGCAGCCAAGACCCCACAGGGTCCGGGGGGACTGAAGCTTTCTTT. Protein: CASSQDPTGSGGTEAFF.

V usage is TRBV18 and J usage is TRBJ2-3; no clear D. The V end lost 2 bases, the J end lost 4 bases, and 10 bases lay between the germline ends. Germline values: CDR1 KGHSH, CDR2 LQKENI. The CDR3 spans 14 residues. In DNA form, the CDR3 reads TGTGCCAGCTCACCAGGGGTAGGCGCAGATACGCAGTATTTT. Translating gives CASSPGVGADTQYF. Full variable domain (missing parts from reference TRBV18 and TRBJ2-3): NAGVMQNPRHLVRRRGQEARLRCSPMKGHSHVYWYRQLPEEGLKFMVYLQKENIIDESGMPKERFSAEFPKEGPSILRIQQVVRGDSAAYFCASSPGVGADTQYFGPGTRLTVL.

The V call is TRBV9, the J call TRBJ2-5, with 8 positions matching TRBD2. From germline, CDR1 is SGDLS and CDR2 YYNGEE. The J segment lost 3 bases and the V segment lost 4 bases, leaving 5 bases of the junction unmatched. The CDR3 consists of 14 residues. For the CDR3, the DNA is TGTGCCAGCAGCCGACCGGGGGGGAAAGAGACCCAGTACTTC. This translates into CASSRPGGKETQYF.

J is TRBJ1-1 and V is TRBV11-2, with D tentatively TRBD1 (5 bases). The V gene lost 2 bases and the J gene lost 5 bases, with 15 bases spanning the gap. Per germline, CDR1 SGHAT and CDR2 FQNNGV. This CDR3 comprises 15 residues. The CDR3: CASSLSAGRETEAFF. DNA for the CDR3: TGTGCCAGCAGCTTATCCGCAGGGAGGGAGACTGAAGCTTTCTTT.

The CDR3 here is CASSSRGHSNQPQHF. DNA of the CDR3: TGTGCCAGTAGTTCAAGGGGGCATAGCAATCAGCCCCAGCATTTT. V gene TRBV19 combines with J gene TRBJ1-5, with 7 bases aligning to TRBD1. CDR1 LNHDA and CDR2 SQIVND come from the germline V gene (reference sequence). This CDR3 has 15 residues. Trimming removed 5 bases from V and 0 bases from J; junction bases left unmatched: 4.

The chain uses TRBV11-3 and TRBJ1-4, with D maybe TRBD1 (5 bases). The V gene lost 1 base and the J gene lost 7 bases, with 22 bases spanning the gap. The CDR3 is 18 residues long. The V gene's germline CDR1 is SGHNT and CDR2 YENEEA. The CDR3 here is CASSLATRWPQRGEKLFF. For the CDR3, the DNA is TGTGCCAGCAGCTTAGCCACCCGCTGGCCCCAAAGGGGTGAAAAACTGTTTTTT.

V is TRBV15 and J is TRBJ1-3; D is possibly TRBD1 (5 bases). This CDR3 contains 15 residues. V was cut by 1 base and J by 2 bases, with 9 bases left in between. Germline V CDR1 and CDR2: LNHNV, YYDKDF (reference sequence). Here the CDR3 DNA reads TGTGCCACCAGCAGAGGACAGTACGCTGGAAACACCATATATTTT. Encoded protein: CATSRGQYAGNTIYF.

The rearrangement links TRBV7-2 to TRBJ1-5; 8 bases are shared with TRBD1. Germline-derived CDR1 and CDR2 are SGHTA and FQGNSA. The CDR3 extends over 15 amino acids. V lost 0 bases to trimming and J lost 6 bases; unmatched junction nucleotides: 4. The CDR3 sequence: CASSLAGTGGQPQHF. The CDR3 DNA sequence: TGTGCCAGCAGCTTAGCGGGTACAGGGGGTCAGCCCCAGCATTTT.

The chain has TRBV5-6 and TRBJ1-5, with D unresolved. This CDR3 comprises 12 residues. CDR1 and CDR2 from the germline V gene are SGHDT and YYEEEE. The V end was cut by 0 bases, the J end by 3 bases, with 1 base between. The CDR3 DNA sequence: TGTGCCAGCAGCTTGGACAATCAGCCCCAGCATTTT. It specifies CASSLDNQPQHF.

This clone was seen once. The chain employs TRBV5-1 and TRBJ1-1, with 7 bases matching TRBD1. Germline CDR1 SGHRS, CDR2 YFSETQ. With 4 bases clipped from V and 1 base from J, the junction kept 10 bases outside the gene matches. The CDR3 has 16 residues. CDR3 amino acids: CASSPEGTAWNTEAFF. For the CDR3, the DNA is TGCGCCAGCAGCCCGGAGGGGACAGCATGGAACACTGAAGCTTTCTTT.